The clone carrying this T cell receptor beta chain was recorded a few times. Its antigen is undetermined. Profiling relied on immunoSEQ multiplex PCR, and the TCRdb table lists in-frame clones only, not all of them. The top ten hold approximately 6% of the sample, which has 100,000 to 150,000 clones, 89% seen once. The data stem from a study of T cell responses to AZD1222 COVID-19 vaccine. General study findings and limits: The breadth and depth of Spike-specific TCRs increased once two AZD1222 doses had been given. Only a handful of AZD1222 recipients, several in all, had baseline seropositivity. Clonal diversity was possibly underestimated; the donors were predominantly white British and more often female. Regions 160-218 and 743-854 held dominance among vaccine-associated CD4 TCRs, which spanned spike.

V gave up 4 bases and J gave up 0 bases, with 4 bases separating them. Germline V gene data show CDR1 as MRHNA and CDR2 as SNTAGT. CDR3 length: 13 residues. The chain links TRBV6-4 to TRBJ2-1, with unresolved D. The receptor's source is an adult in good health. The sample here was peripheral blood, taken on day 0 of AZD1222 vaccination. The CDR3 is CASSVGSYNEQFF. In DNA, the CDR3 is TGTGCCAGCAGTGTCGGCTCCTACAATGAGCAGTTCTTC.